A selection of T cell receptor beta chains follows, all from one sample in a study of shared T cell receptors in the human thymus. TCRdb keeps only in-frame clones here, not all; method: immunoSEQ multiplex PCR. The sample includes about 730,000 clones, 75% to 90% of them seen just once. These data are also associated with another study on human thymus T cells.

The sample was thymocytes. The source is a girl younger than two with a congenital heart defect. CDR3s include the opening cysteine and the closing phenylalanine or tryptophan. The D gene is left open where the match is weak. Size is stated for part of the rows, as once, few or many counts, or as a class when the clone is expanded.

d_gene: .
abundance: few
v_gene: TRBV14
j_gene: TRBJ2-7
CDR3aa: CASSRKPKLFEAYEQYF
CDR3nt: TGTGCCAGCAGCCGTAAACCAAAACTATTCGAGGCCTACGAGCAGTACTTC

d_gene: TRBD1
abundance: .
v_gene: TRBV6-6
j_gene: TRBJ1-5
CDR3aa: CASSYGTGEVNQPQHF
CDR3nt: TGTGCCAGCAGTTACGGGACAGGGGAAGTCAATCAGCCCCAGCATTTT

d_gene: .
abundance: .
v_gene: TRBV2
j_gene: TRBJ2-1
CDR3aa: CASAGSYNEQFF
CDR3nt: TGTGCCAGCGCGGGGTCCTACAATGAGCAGTTCTTC

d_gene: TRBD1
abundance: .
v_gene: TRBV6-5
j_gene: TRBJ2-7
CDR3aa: CASRGQGKFYEQYF
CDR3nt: TGTGCCAGCAGAGGACAGGGCAAGTTCTACGAGCAGTACTTC

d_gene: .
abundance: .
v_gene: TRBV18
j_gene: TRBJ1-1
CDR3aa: CASSVGLGNTEAFF
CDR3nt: TGTGCCAGCTCAGTCGGACTGGGGAACACTGAAGCTTTCTTT

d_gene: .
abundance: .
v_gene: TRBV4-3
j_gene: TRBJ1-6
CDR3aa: CASSQACFPNSPLHF
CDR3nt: TGCGCCAGCAGCCAAGCGTGTTTCCCGAATTCACCCCTCCACTTT

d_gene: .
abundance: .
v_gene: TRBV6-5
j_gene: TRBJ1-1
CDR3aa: CASSYSMAAGNTEAFF
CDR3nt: TGTGCCAGCAGTTACTCGATGGCAGCAGGGAACACTGAAGCTTTCTTT

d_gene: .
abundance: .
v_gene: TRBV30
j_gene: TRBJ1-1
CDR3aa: CASPDTEAFF
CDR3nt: TGTGCCTCTCCAGACACTGAAGCTTTCTTT

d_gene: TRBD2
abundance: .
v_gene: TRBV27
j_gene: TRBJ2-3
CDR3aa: CASTTSGGPRGDTQYF
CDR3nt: TGTGCCAGCACCACTAGCGGGGGGCCCCGGGGAGATACGCAGTATTTT

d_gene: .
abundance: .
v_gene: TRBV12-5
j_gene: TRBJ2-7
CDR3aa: CASGSLTGSYEQYF
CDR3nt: TGTGCTAGTGGTTCCCTGACAGGCTCCTACGAGCAGTACTTC

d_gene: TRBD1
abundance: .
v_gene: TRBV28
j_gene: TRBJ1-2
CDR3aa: CASSLGTGGPYGYTF
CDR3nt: TGTGCCAGCAGTTTAGGGACAGGGGGCCCGTATGGCTACACCTTC

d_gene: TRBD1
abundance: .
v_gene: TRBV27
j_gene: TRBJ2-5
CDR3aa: CASIQRGRQETQYF
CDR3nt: TGTGCCAGCATCCAAAGGGGGCGCCAAGAGACCCAGTACTTC

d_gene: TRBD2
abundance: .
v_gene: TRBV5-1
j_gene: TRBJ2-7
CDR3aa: CASSLATGTSGGVDSSYEQYF
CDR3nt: TGCGCCAGCAGCTTGGCCACCGGGACTAGCGGGGGGGTTGATAGCTCCTACGAGCAGTACTTC

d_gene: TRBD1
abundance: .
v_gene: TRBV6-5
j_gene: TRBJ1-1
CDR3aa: CASSLTGGTEAFF
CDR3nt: TGTGCCAGCAGTCTGACAGGGGGCACTGAAGCTTTCTTT

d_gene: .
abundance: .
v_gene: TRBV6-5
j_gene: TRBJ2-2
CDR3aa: CASSPGTSNTGELFF
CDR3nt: TGTGCCAGCAGCCCAGGGACATCGAACACCGGGGAGCTGTTTTTT

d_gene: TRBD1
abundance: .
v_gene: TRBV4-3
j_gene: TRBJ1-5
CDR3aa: CASSQDRRWTGQNNQPQHF
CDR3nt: TGCGCCAGCAGCCAAGATCGGCGGTGGACGGGACAGAACAATCAGCCCCAGCATTTT

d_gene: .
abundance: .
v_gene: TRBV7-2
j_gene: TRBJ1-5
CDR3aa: CATGVTGNQPQHF
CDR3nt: TGTGCCACCGGGGTAACGGGCAATCAGCCCCAGCATTTT

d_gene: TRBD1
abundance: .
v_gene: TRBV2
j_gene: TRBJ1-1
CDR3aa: CASSEKGQGAEAFF
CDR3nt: TGTGCCAGCAGTGAAAAGGGACAGGGTGCTGAAGCTTTCTTT

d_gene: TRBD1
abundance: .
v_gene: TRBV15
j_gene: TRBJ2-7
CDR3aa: CATSRYPGQAHEQYF
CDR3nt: TGTGCCACCAGCAGATACCCGGGACAGGCCCACGAGCAGTACTTC

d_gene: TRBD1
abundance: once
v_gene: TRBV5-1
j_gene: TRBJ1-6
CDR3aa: CASSLARVDRGESPLHF
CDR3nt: TGCGCCAGCAGCTTGGCCCGGGTGGACAGGGGGGAGTCACCCCTCCACTTT

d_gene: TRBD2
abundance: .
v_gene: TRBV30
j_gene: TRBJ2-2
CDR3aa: CAWIPRWRGGLVGTGELFF
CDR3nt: TGTGCCTGGATTCCCCGATGGCGGGGGGGCCTGGTGGGCACCGGGGAGCTGTTTTTT

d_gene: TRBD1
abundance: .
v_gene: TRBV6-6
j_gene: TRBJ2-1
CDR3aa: CASSPSPQGALNEQFF
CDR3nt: TGTGCCAGCAGCCCCTCCCCACAGGGGGCGTTAAATGAGCAGTTCTTC

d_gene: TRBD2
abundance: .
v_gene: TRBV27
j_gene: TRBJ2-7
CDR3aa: CASSFIAGGYEQYF
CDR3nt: TGTGCCAGCAGTTTTATAGCGGGGGGCTACGAGCAGTACTTC

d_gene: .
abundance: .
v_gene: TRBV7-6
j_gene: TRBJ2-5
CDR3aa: CASSLRVGSQTQYF
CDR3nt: TGTGCCAGCAGCTTACGGGTTGGGTCTCAGACCCAGTACTTC

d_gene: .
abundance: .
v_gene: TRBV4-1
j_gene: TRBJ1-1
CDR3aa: CASRSQNHSGRNTEAFF
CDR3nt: TGCGCCAGCAGGTCACAGAATCACAGTGGTAGGAACACTGAAGCTTTCTTT

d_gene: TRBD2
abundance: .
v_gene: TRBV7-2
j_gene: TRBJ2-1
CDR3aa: CASSQGSGDPNEQFF
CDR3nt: TGTGCCAGCAGCCAAGGTAGCGGGGACCCCAATGAGCAGTTCTTC

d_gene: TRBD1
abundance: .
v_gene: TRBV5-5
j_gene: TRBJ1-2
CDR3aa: CASSFPHPPRDRGKGGYTF
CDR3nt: TGTGCCAGCAGCTTCCCCCATCCACCCCGGGACAGGGGGAAAGGTGGCTACACCTTC

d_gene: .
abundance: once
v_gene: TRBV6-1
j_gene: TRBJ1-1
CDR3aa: CASSEEATDLHEAFF
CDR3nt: TGTGCCAGCAGTGAAGAGGCGACAGATCTTCATGAAGCTTTCTTT

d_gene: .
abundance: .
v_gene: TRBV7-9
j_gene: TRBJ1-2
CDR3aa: CASSLGGGYYGYTF
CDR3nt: TGTGCCAGCTCTCTTGGGGGAGGGTACTATGGCTACACCTTC

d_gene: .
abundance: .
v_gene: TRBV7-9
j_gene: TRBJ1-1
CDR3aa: CASSAATGSNTEAFF
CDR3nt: TGTGCCAGCAGCGCAGCAACAGGGTCGAACACTGAAGCTTTCTTT

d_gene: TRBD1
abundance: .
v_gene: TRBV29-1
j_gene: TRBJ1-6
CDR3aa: CSVELAGQGSNSPLHF
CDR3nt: TGCAGCGTTGAACTAGCCGGACAGGGGTCTAATTCACCCCTCCACTTT

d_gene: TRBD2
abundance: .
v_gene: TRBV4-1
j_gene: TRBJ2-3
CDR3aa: CASSQGVAGGRTDTQYF
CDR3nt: TGCGCCAGCAGCCAAGGCGTGGCGGGGGGGCGCACAGATACGCAGTATTTT

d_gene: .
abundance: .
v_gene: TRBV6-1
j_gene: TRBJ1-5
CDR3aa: CASSEGGTLRNQPQHF
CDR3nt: TGTGCCAGCAGTGAAGGGGGGACACTCCGGAATCAGCCCCAGCATTTT

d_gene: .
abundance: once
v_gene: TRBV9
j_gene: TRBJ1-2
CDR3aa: CASSVEAAGLYGYTF
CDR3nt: TGTGCCAGCAGCGTAGAGGCAGCGGGCCTCTATGGCTACACCTTC

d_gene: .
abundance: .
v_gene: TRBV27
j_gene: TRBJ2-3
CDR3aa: CASSSSVTGQRTSTDTQYF
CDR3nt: TGTGCCAGCAGTTCCAGTGTTACCGGACAGCGTACTAGCACAGATACGCAGTATTTT

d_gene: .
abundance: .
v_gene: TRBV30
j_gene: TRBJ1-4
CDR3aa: CAWSVPAEQGTNEKLFF
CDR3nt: TGTGCCTGGAGTGTCCCCGCCGAACAGGGAACTAATGAAAAACTGTTTTTT

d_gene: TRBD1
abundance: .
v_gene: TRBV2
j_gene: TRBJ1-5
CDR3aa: CASSFPGQIPTSNQPQHF
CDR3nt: TGTGCCAGCAGTTTTCCGGGACAGATACCCACAAGCAATCAGCCCCAGCATTTT

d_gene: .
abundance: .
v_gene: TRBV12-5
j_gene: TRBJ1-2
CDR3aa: CASGLADRMVVYGYTF
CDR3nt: TGTGCTAGTGGTTTGGCAGACAGGATGGTCGTCTATGGCTACACCTTC

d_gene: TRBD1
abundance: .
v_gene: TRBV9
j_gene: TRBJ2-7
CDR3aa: CASSVGTGPLARYEQYF
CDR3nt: TGTGCCAGCAGCGTAGGGACAGGGCCTTTGGCACGCTACGAGCAGTACTTC

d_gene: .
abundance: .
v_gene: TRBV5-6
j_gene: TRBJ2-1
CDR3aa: CASSLPGGGLNEQFF
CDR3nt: TGTGCCAGCAGCTTGCCCGGGGGTGGACTCAATGAGCAGTTCTTC

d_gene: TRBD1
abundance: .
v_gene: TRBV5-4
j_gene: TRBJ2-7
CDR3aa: CASSSDDRANSSYEQYF
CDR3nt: TGTGCCAGCAGCTCGGATGACAGGGCGAATAGCTCCTACGAGCAGTACTTC

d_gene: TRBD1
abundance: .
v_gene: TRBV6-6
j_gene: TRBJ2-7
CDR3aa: CASNPRGTGLHEQYF
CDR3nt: TGTGCCAGCAATCCCCGAGGGACAGGGCTCCACGAGCAGTACTTC

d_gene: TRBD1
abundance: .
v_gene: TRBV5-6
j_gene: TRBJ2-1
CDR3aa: CASSTGGDEQFF
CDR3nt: TGTGCCAGCAGCACAGGGGGCGATGAGCAGTTCTTC

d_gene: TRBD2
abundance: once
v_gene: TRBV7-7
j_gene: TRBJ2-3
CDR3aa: CASSPRPGLAGGLSTDTQYF
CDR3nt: TGTGCCAGCAGCCCGCGGCCGGGACTAGCGGGGGGGCTCAGCACAGATACGCAGTATTTT

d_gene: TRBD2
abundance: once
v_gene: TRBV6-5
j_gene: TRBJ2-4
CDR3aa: CASIGRDIQYF
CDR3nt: TGTGCCAGCATAGGGAGGGACATTCAGTACTTC

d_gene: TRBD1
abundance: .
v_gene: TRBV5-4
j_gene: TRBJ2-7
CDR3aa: CASSLWDRVKGGVVSYEQYF
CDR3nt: TGTGCCAGCAGCTTGTGGGACAGGGTTAAAGGAGGAGTCGTATCCTACGAGCAGTACTTC

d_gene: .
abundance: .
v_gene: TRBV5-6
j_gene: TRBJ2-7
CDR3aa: CASSHKTRGAGPTRREQYF
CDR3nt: TGTGCCAGCAGCCACAAAACAAGAGGTGCGGGGCCAACTCGTCGGGAGCAGTACTTC